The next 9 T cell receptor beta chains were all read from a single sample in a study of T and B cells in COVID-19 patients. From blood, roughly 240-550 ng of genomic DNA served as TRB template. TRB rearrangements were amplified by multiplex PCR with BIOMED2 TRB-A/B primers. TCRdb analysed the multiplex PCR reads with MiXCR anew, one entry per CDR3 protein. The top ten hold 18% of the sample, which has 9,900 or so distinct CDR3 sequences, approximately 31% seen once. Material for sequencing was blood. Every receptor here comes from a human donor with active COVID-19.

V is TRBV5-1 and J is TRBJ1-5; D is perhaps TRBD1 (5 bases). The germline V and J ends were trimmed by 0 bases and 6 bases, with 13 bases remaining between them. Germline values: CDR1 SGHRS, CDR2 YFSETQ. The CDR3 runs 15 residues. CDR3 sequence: CASSLGGGEGQPQHF. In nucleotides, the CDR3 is TGCGCCAGCAGCTTGGGTGGGGGGGAAGGTCAGCCCCAGCATTTT.

As DNA, the CDR3 is TGCAGCGTTAGAACCGGGACAGAACACACCGGGGAGCTGTTTTTT. Protein product: CSVRTGTEHTGELFF. The V call is TRBV29-1, the J call TRBJ2-2, with 7 nucleotides matching TRBD1. CDR1 and CDR2 (germline): SQVTM, ANQGSEA. Losses at the gene ends were 5 bases for V and 3 bases for J; bases not matched to a gene: 9. This CDR3 is 15 amino acids long.

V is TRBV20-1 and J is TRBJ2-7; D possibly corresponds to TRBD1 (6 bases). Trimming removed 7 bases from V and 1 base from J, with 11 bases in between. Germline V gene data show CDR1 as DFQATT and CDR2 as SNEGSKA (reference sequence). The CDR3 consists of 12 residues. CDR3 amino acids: CSVSGTSYEQYF. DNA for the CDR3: TGCAGTGTGTCCGGGACATCCTACGAGCAGTACTTC.

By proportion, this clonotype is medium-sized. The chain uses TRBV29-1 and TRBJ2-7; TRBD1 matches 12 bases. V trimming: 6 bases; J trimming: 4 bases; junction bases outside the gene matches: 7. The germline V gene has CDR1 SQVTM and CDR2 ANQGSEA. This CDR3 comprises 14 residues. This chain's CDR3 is CSVGQGAAIYEQYF. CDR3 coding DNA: TGCAGCGTGGGACAGGGGGCAGCGATTTACGAGCAGTACTTC.

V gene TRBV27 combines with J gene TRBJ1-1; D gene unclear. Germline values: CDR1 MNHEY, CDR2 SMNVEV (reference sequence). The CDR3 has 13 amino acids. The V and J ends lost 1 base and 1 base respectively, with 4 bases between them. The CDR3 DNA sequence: TGTGCCAGCAGTTTATGGGGGAACACTGAAGCTTTCTTT. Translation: CASSLWGNTEAFF.

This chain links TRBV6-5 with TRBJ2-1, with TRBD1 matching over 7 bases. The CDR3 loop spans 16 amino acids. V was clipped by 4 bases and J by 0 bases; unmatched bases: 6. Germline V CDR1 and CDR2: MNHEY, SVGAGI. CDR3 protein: CASSLDRVISYNEQFF. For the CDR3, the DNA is TGTGCCAGCAGTTTAGACAGGGTCATCTCCTACAATGAGCAGTTCTTC.

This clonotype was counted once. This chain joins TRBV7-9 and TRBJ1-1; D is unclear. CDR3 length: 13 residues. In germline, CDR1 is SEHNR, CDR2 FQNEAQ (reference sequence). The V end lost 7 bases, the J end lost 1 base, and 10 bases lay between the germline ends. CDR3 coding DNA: TGTGCCAGCACCACCCGGGGGAACACTGAAGCTTTCTTT. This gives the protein CASTTRGNTEAFF.

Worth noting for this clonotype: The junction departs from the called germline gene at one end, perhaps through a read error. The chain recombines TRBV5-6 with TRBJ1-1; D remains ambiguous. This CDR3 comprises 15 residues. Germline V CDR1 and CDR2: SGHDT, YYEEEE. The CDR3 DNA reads TGCGCCAGCAGCCGTGAAGGCGGGAGGAACACTGAAGCTTTCTTT. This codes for CASSREGGRNTEAFF.

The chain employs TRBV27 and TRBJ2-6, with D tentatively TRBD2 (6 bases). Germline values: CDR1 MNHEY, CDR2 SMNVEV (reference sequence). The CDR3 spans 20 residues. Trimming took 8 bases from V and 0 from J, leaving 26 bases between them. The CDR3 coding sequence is TGTGCCAGCTGGGGGGACGAAATCCTTACCCGCCTCTCTGGGGCCAACGTCCTGACTTTC. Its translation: CASWGDEILTRLSGANVLTF.